This is a list of T cell receptor beta chains from one sample in a study of shared clonotypes between healthy human individuals. The method was immunoSEQ multiplex PCR; TCRdb's version includes in-frame clones alone and lacks a portion of them. The data contain fewer than 850,000 clones, about nine tenths of them singletons. The material sequenced was memory CD8+ T cells from PBMCs. Receptors originate from a man aged 18 to 30 in good health. Some clones in this sample may be carry-over from other donors' samples. Each CDR3 is given without its conserved first and last residue. D genes are given only for firm matches.

V gene: TRBV7-3; J gene: TRBJ2-7; D gene: .; CDR3 protein: ASSSRLAPHEQY
V gene: TRBV7-8; J gene: TRBJ1-2; D gene: TRBD1; CDR3 protein: ASSLIGQGSGYT
V gene: TRBV12-5; J gene: TRBJ2-3; D gene: .; CDR3 protein: ASGLSTDTQY
V gene: TRBV7-9; J gene: TRBJ2-5; D gene: .; CDR3 protein: ASSPPRRGQETQY
V gene: TRBV13; J gene: TRBJ1-4; D gene: .; CDR3 protein: ASSLFSAPNEKLF
V gene: TRBV28; J gene: TRBJ1-6; D gene: TRBD1; CDR3 protein: ASSLTPMAGGNPLH
V gene: TRBV28; J gene: TRBJ1-1; D gene: .; CDR3 protein: ASSLGRANTEAF
V gene: TRBV27; J gene: TRBJ2-1; D gene: .; CDR3 protein: ASSPLRSAEQF
V gene: TRBV15; J gene: TRBJ2-7; D gene: .; CDR3 protein: ATSSLREIYEQY
V gene: TRBV28; J gene: TRBJ2-4; D gene: .; CDR3 protein: ASSTRDSYLAKNIQY
V gene: TRBV6-5; J gene: TRBJ1-1; D gene: .; CDR3 protein: ASSEGGEAF
V gene: TRBV9; J gene: TRBJ1-2; D gene: .; CDR3 protein: ASRDTTNYGYT
V gene: TRBV5-1; J gene: TRBJ2-7; D gene: .; CDR3 protein: ASSLSVLVPTYEQY
V gene: TRBV15; J gene: TRBJ1-1; D gene: .; CDR3 protein: ATSRDLTWSTEAF
V gene: TRBV30; J gene: TRBJ1-3; D gene: .; CDR3 protein: AWSEGRGVNTIY
V gene: TRBV7-8; J gene: TRBJ1-2; D gene: .; CDR3 protein: ASSLSLSRAGYGYT
V gene: TRBV5-4; J gene: TRBJ1-4; D gene: .; CDR3 protein: ASSLTRDVNEKLF
V gene: TRBV9; J gene: TRBJ2-4; D gene: .; CDR3 protein: ASSVGQFPSTGIQY
V gene: TRBV7-9; J gene: TRBJ2-1; D gene: .; CDR3 protein: ASSLLGSGNEQF
V gene: TRBV27; J gene: TRBJ2-2; D gene: TRBD1; CDR3 protein: ASRDRGFTGELF
V gene: TRBV13; J gene: TRBJ2-5; D gene: TRBD2; CDR3 protein: ASSPMGSGVSRETQY
V gene: TRBV11-3; J gene: TRBJ2-1; D gene: .; CDR3 protein: ASSPQGRAYNEQF
V gene: TRBV7-6; J gene: TRBJ2-1; D gene: TRBD2; CDR3 protein: ASSAGTTRYNEQF
V gene: TRBV2; J gene: TRBJ2-1; D gene: TRBD2; CDR3 protein: ASRDPRTSGSLYEQF
V gene: TRBV27; J gene: TRBJ2-2; D gene: .; CDR3 protein: ASRFGGPTGELF
V gene: TRBV7-3; J gene: TRBJ2-5; D gene: .; CDR3 protein: ASSLTQGETQY
V gene: TRBV28; J gene: TRBJ1-5; D gene: .; CDR3 protein: ASSRGTHQPQH
V gene: TRBV4-1; J gene: TRBJ2-5; D gene: .; CDR3 protein: ASSRETRPETQY
V gene: TRBV4-3; J gene: TRBJ2-2; D gene: TRBD1; CDR3 protein: ASSHGTGDTGELF
V gene: TRBV7-9; J gene: TRBJ2-7; D gene: .; CDR3 protein: ASSLTGRIYEQY
V gene: TRBV6-5; J gene: TRBJ1-5; D gene: .; CDR3 protein: ASSYSPNQPQH
V gene: TRBV27; J gene: TRBJ2-7; D gene: TRBD2; CDR3 protein: ASRPIRLAESSYEQY
V gene: TRBV7-3; J gene: TRBJ2-1; D gene: TRBD1; CDR3 protein: ASSFVTGTENEQF
V gene: TRBV11-2; J gene: TRBJ2-6; D gene: .; CDR3 protein: ASSLMYSGANVLT
V gene: TRBV27; J gene: TRBJ2-2; D gene: .; CDR3 protein: ASSPRAGPIRTGELF
V gene: TRBV7-2; J gene: TRBJ1-1; D gene: .; CDR3 protein: ASSSAVQSREDTEAF
V gene: TRBV28; J gene: TRBJ1-5; D gene: TRBD1; CDR3 protein: ASTLDRGSRSNQPQH
V gene: TRBV25-1; J gene: TRBJ2-2; D gene: TRBD1; CDR3 protein: ASSGNPGTDYTGELF
V gene: TRBV27; J gene: TRBJ2-2; D gene: TRBD2; CDR3 protein: AAGLAGVWTGELF
V gene: TRBV7-6; J gene: TRBJ1-5; D gene: .; CDR3 protein: ASSTGTWPQH
V gene: TRBV6-6; J gene: TRBJ2-3; D gene: .; CDR3 protein: ASTRIGSTDTQY
V gene: TRBV30; J gene: TRBJ2-1; D gene: TRBD2; CDR3 protein: AWSVHSGIEQF
V gene: TRBV5-5; J gene: TRBJ2-5; D gene: .; CDR3 protein: ASSRKGPYQETQY
V gene: TRBV28; J gene: TRBJ2-3; D gene: .; CDR3 protein: ASDSSTDTQY